This entry lists 18 T cell receptor beta chains sequenced from one sample in a study of blood T cell repertoires in COVID-19. Profiling relied on immunoSEQ multiplex PCR, and the TCRdb table lists in-frame clones only, not all of them. The sample lists 330,000 or so clones; approximately 89% were seen once. Sequencing was done on a sample of PBMCs or T cells enriched from blood (not recorded which). These receptors were obtained from a man aged 25-40 years who had recovered from COVID-19.

This clone was observed a single time. This CDR3 is CASSLVSGEYNEQFF. As DNA, the CDR3 is TGCGCCAGCAGCTTGGTGAGCGGCGAGTACAATGAGCAGTTCTTC. The rearrangement uses TRBV5-1 and TRBJ2-1, with a weak D call TRBD2 (5 bases). The V end was cut by 0 bases, the J end by 4 bases, with 11 bases between. The germline CDR1 and CDR2 sequences are SGHRS and YFSETQ. This CDR3 is built from 15 residues. Drawing the rest from reference TRBV5-1 and TRBJ2-1, the complete variable domain is KAGVTQTPRYLIKTRGQQVTLSCSPISGHRSVSWYQQTPGQGLQFLFEYFSETQRNKGNFPGRFSGRQFSNSRSEMNVSTLELGDSALYLCASSLVSGEYNEQFFGPGTRLTVL.

The chain is built from TRBV28 and TRBJ2-7; D may be TRBD2 (6 bases). From germline, CDR1 is MDHEN and CDR2 SYDVKM. The germline V and J ends were trimmed by 5 bases and 6 bases, with 11 bases remaining between them. This CDR3 spans 12 amino acids. CDR3 DNA: TGTGCCAGCAGTATATTCGGGAGCGAGCAGTACTTC. This gives the protein CASSIFGSEQYF. The variable domain in full, with the rest retrieved from reference TRBV28 and TRBJ2-7, is DVKVTQSSRYLVKRTGEKVFLECVQDMDHENMFWYRQDPGLGLRLIYFSYDVKMKEKGDIPEGYSVSREKKERFSLILESASTNQTSMYLCASSIFGSEQYFGPGTRLTVT.

This clone was recorded once. This chain joins TRBV5-4 and TRBJ1-3, with 9 nucleotides matching TRBD1. CDR1 SGHNT and CDR2 YYREEE come from the germline V gene (reference sequence). Trimming removed 1 base from V and 1 base from J; junction bases left unmatched: 6. This CDR3 is 17 amino acids long. In DNA form, the CDR3 reads TGTGCCAGCAGCTTGACAGGGGGCGTATCATCTGGAAACACCATATATTTT. It codes for CASSLTGGVSSGNTIYF.

The chain has TRBV11-2 and TRBJ2-2; D ambiguous. Germline CDR1 is SGHAT and CDR2 is FQNNGV. V gave up 4 bases and J gave up 4 bases, with 4 bases separating them. The CDR3 has 12 residues. The DNA of the CDR3 is TGTGCCAGCAGCTCCTTCACCGGGGAGCTGTTTTTT. Its protein is CASSSFTGELFF. Filled out from reference TRBV11-2 and TRBJ2-2, the complete variable domain reads EAGVAQSPRYKIIEKRQSVAFWCNPISGHATLYWYQQILGQGPKLLIQFQNNGVVDDSQLPKDRFSAERLKGVDSTLKIQPAKLEDSAVYLCASSSFTGELFFGEGSRLTVL.

The chain couples TRBV12-3 or TRBV12-4 to TRBJ1-1, with D perhaps matching TRBD1 (5 bases). V was shortened by 2 bases and J by 6 bases, with 7 bases between the two germline ends. The CDR3 extends over 12 amino acids. The CDR3 DNA is TGTGCCAGCAGTTTATTGACAGCTGAAGCTTTCTTT. Translating it yields CASSLLTAEAFF.

The genes are TRBV5-1 and TRBJ2-1, with a tentative D call TRBD1 (6 bases). Looked up from germline, CDR1 is SGHRS and CDR2 is YFSETQ. The CDR3 loop spans 16 amino acids. V was cut by 4 bases and J by 3 bases, with 17 bases left in between. This CDR3 is CASSLTGTSHYNEQFF. Here the CDR3 DNA reads TGCGCCAGCAGCCTAACCGGGACATCACACTACAATGAGCAGTTCTTC.

The chain couples TRBV7-2 to TRBJ2-2; D perhaps matches TRBD2 (5 bases). Trimming took off 4 bases at V and 3 bases at J, with 15 bases between the two ends. The CDR3 is 16 amino acids. Germline V CDR1 and CDR2: SGHTA, FQGNSA. The CDR3 DNA reads as TGTGCCAGCAGCTCGGACGGACTCATATACACCGGGGAGCTGTTTTTT. Residues: CASSSDGLIYTGELFF.

The rearrangement joins TRBV6-4 to TRBJ2-6, with no clear D. The germline V gene has CDR1 MRHNA and CDR2 SNTAGT. The CDR3 consists of 17 residues. Trimming took off 4 bases at V and 0 bases at J, with 13 bases between the two ends. Written as DNA, the CDR3 is TGTGCCAGCAGTGTCCCCAGTGCCTTCTCTGGGGCCAACGTCCTGACTTTC. Translated: CASSVPSAFSGANVLTF.

The gene calls are TRBV4-1 and TRBJ1-4, with D unresolved. Looked up from germline, CDR1 is MGHRA and CDR2 is YSYEKL. V dropped 1 base and J dropped 6 bases, with 12 bases sitting between them. CDR3 size: 15 residues. In DNA form, the CDR3 reads TGCGCCAGCAGCCAAGGCCCGGGGTCGGATGAAAAACTGTTTTTT. Its translation is CASSQGPGSDEKLFF.

The chain combines TRBV4-1 with TRBJ2-3; tentatively, D is TRBD1 (6 bases). Germline CDR1 is MGHRA and CDR2 is YSYEKL. This CDR3 comprises 17 residues. V shed 0 bases and J shed 4 bases, with 17 bases lying between them. CDR3 sequence: CASSQDGGPLSADTQYF. As DNA, the CDR3 is TGCGCCAGCAGCCAAGATGGGGGCCCTCTGTCGGCAGATACGCAGTATTTT.

J is TRBJ2-1 and V is TRBV6-1; 9 nucleotides agree with TRBD2. This CDR3 is built from 17 residues. Per germline, CDR1 MNHNS and CDR2 SASEGT. The trim removed 3 bases at V and 3 bases at J, leaving 9 bases unmatched. The CDR3: CASSDDRLAVFYNEQFF. CDR3 nucleotides: TGTGCCAGCAGTGACGATCGACTAGCGGTATTCTACAATGAGCAGTTCTTC.

A note on this clone: Other DNA sequences in this sample translate to the same CDR3. The CDR3, as DNA: TGCAGCGTTGAAGGGACTAGCGGGGGAACCTACGAGCAGTACTTC. Its translation: CSVEGTSGGTYEQYF. The genes are TRBV29-1 and TRBJ2-7; TRBD2 matches at 13 bases. Germline V gene data show CDR1 as SQVTM and CDR2 as ANQGSEA. This CDR3 contains 15 residues. Trimming took 1 base from V and 2 from J; bases not matched to a gene: 2.

The J gene is TRBJ2-7, the V gene TRBV7-8; the match to TRBD1 covers 9 bases. V dropped 5 bases and J dropped 3; count of bases not matched to a gene: 2. This CDR3 has 13 amino acids. In germline, CDR1 is SGHVS, CDR2 FQNEAQ. The CDR3 loop is CASSGTGIYEQYF. CDR3 DNA sequence: TGTGCCAGCAGCGGGACAGGGATCTACGAGCAGTACTTC. Full variable domain (rest looked up from reference TRBV7-8 and TRBJ2-7): GAGVSQSPRYKVAKRGQDVALRCDPISGHVSLFWYQQALGQGPEFLTYFQNEAQLDKSGLPSDRFFAERPEGSVSTLKIQRTQQEDSAVYLCASSGTGIYEQYFGPGTRLTVT.

The CDR3 DNA reads as TGTGCCAGCAGTCTGGGACAGCCGAATCAGCCCCAGCATTTT. Residues: CASSLGQPNQPQHF. The chain combines TRBV2 with TRBJ1-5, with 7 bases aligning to TRBD1. Germline trimming cut 5 bases from V and 4 bases from J; bases unmatched to any gene: 5. The CDR3 covers 14 residues. Germline V gives CDR1 SNHLY, CDR2 FYNNEI.

A single count supports this clone. This chain uses TRBV30 with TRBJ1-6, with a possible D match to TRBD1 (6 bases). The V gene lost 7 bases and the J gene lost 7 bases, with 20 bases spanning the gap. This CDR3 region has 15 residues. Germline CDR1 is GTSNPN and CDR2 is SVGIG (reference sequence). CDR3 residues: CASPTDRSLNSPLHF. DNA for the CDR3: TGTGCCTCCCCGACCGACAGGTCGTTGAATTCACCCCTCCACTTT.

This chain uses TRBV9 with TRBJ1-6, with D tentatively TRBD1 (6 bases). This CDR3 has 15 residues. V was cut by 0 bases and J by 7 bases, with 11 bases left in between. Germline loops: CDR1 SGDLS, CDR2 YYNGEE. The CDR3 sequence is CASSVEGDPNSPLHF. In DNA, the CDR3 is TGTGCCAGCAGCGTAGAGGGGGATCCAAATTCACCCCTCCACTTT.

The chain links TRBV12-3 or TRBV12-4 to TRBJ1-2; 7 positions agree with TRBD1. The CDR3 runs 12 residues. Trimming removed 8 bases from V and 6 bases from J; junction bases left unmatched: 6. The CDR3, as DNA: TGTGCCAGCCTTGAGAGGGGGCATGGCTACACCTTC. Its protein product is CASLERGHGYTF.

The chain recombines TRBV24-1 with TRBJ1-3, with D hard to call. The CDR3 runs 15 residues. Between the trimmed V and J ends, which lost 3 bases and 0 bases, there was a span of 8 bases. The germline gives CDR1 KGHDR, CDR2 SFDVKD. CDR3 sequence reads: CATSDPRGSGNTIYF. CDR3 DNA: TGTGCCACCAGTGATCCCCGGGGCTCTGGAAACACCATATATTTT.